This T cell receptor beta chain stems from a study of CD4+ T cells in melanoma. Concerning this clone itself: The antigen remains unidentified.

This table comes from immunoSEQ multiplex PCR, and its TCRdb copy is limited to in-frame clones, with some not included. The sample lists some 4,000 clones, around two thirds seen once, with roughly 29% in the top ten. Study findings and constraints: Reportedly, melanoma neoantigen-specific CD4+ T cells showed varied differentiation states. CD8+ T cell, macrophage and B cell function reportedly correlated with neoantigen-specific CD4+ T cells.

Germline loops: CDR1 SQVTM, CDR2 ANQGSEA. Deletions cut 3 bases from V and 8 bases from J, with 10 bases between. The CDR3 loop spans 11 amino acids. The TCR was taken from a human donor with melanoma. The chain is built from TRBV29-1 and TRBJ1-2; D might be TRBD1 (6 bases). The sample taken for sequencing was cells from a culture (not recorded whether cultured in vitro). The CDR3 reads CSVEGAEGYTF. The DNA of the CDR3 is TGCAGCGTTGAGGGGGCGGAAGGCTACACCTTC. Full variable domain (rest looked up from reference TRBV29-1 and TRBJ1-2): SAVISQKPSRDICQRGTSLTIQCQVDSQVTMMFWYRQQPGQSLTLIATANQGSEATYESGFVIDKFPISRPNLTFSTLTVSNMSPEDSSIYLCSVEGAEGYTFGSGTRLTVV.